This T cell receptor beta chain originates from a study of CD8 T cells in ankylosing spondylitis. Study outcomes and limitations: Some motif variants had been reported before (in reactive arthritis synovial fluid and blood).

Germline CDR1 SGHDT, CDR2 YYEEEE. V lost 1 base, J lost 5 bases, and 1 base stayed unmatched. The CDR3 consists of 13 residues. This clonotype was seen a handful of times. What it binds is not known. One entry per CDR3 protein results from TCRdb running MiXCR on the 5' RACE reads. The repertoire includes some 130,000 distinct CDR3 sequences, 7.5% to 9.5% of them detected once, and 7.3% sits in the top ten. The chain has TRBV5-6 and TRBJ2-3, with 7 nucleotides matching TRBD1. The sequenced sample consisted of synovial fluid, either unsorted or a sorted T cell fraction (not recorded which). This sequence was found in a male donor with ankylosing spondylitis. CDR3 coding DNA: TGTGCCAGCAGCTTGTACAGGGGAGATACGCAGTATTTT. The encoded protein is CASSLYRGDTQYF.